A selection of T cell receptor beta chains follows, all from one sample in a study of technical replicates of blood from several donors. The method was immunoSEQ multiplex PCR; TCRdb's version includes in-frame clones alone and lacks a portion of them. The sample gives under 45,000 clones, around 96% of which show up once; roughly 0.39% is in the top ten. Sequenced input: T cells isolated from PBMCs. The origin of the receptors is a human donor in good health. The CDR3 runs from the conserved cysteine through the conserved F or W. Fields, in order: D gene, J gene, V gene, CDR3 protein, CDR3 DNA. The D gene is left open where the match is weak.

.,TRBJ2-1,TRBV6-1,CASSTDPGQGVEQFF,TGTGCCAGCAGTACCGATCCGGGACAAGGAGTGGAGCAGTTCTTC
TRBD1,TRBJ1-1,TRBV19,CASKPGQGRNTEAFF,TGTGCCAGTAAACCGGGACAGGGGAGGAACACTGAAGCTTTCTTT
TRBD1,TRBJ1-5,TRBV2,CASDWTGGSQPQHF,TGTGCCAGCGACTGGACAGGGGGCAGTCAGCCCCAGCATTTT
TRBD1,TRBJ1-2,TRBV9,CASSPRTGDNYGYTF,TGTGCCAGCAGCCCGCGGACAGGGGACAACTATGGCTACACCTTC
TRBD2,TRBJ2-1,TRBV5-1,CASSAGLAGNEQFF,TGCGCCAGCAGCGCCGGACTAGCTGGCAATGAGCAGTTCTTC
TRBD2,TRBJ2-5,TRBV7-2,CASSRRAASGRAETQYF,TGTGCCAGCAGCCGTAGGGCGGCTAGCGGGAGGGCGGAGACCCAGTACTTC
.,TRBJ2-2,TRBV27,CASSYVTLNTGELFF,TGTGCCAGCAGTTATGTTACCCTAAATACCGGGGAGCTGTTTTTT
.,TRBJ1-5,TRBV5-6,CASSYQYSGRPQHF,TGTGCCAGCAGTTACCAGTACTCGGGTCGGCCCCAGCATTTT
.,TRBJ2-7,TRBV13,CASSGASEQYF,TGTGCCAGCAGCGGAGCTAGCGAGCAGTACTTC
.,TRBJ1-2,TRBV19,CASRSAGEGYGYTF,TGTGCCAGTAGGTCGGCAGGGGAAGGGTATGGCTACACCTTC